These T cell receptor beta chains were read from a single sample in a study of blood T cell repertoires in COVID-19. Measured with immunoSEQ multiplex PCR; TCRdb has only the in-frame clones, and not every one. The sample holds about 170,000 clones, almost 85% seen once. Sequencing input: peripheral blood. The receptors here all came from a man aged 40-55 years who had recovered from COVID-19. CDR3s include the opening cysteine and the closing phenylalanine or tryptophan. A D gene is named only where the DNA matches it firmly. Rows give clone size only sometimes, using once, few, many, or a class for an expanded clone.

TRBV27	TRBJ2-1	-	11	-	TGTGCCAGCAGCGACGGAGCTGAGCAGTTCTTC	CASSDGAEQFF
TRBV12-5	TRBJ2-2	-	15	TRBD2	TGTGCTAGTGGTTCCGGGACTAGCGGTTCCGGGGAGCTGTTTTTT	CASGSGTSGSGELFF
TRBV6-6	TRBJ1-6	-	15	-	TGTGCCAGCAGCCCAACAGGGCCTCATAATTCACCCCTCCACTTT	CASSPTGPHNSPLHF
TRBV3-1/TRBV3-2	TRBJ1-2	-	14	-	TGTGCCAGCAGCTTCCGACGGGGAGTAATAGGCTACACCTTC	CASSFRRGVIGYTF
TRBV15	TRBJ1-1	-	15	TRBD1	TGTGCCACCAGCAGCCGACAGGGGTATGGGACTGAAGCTTTCTTT	CATSSRQGYGTEAFF
TRBV7-2	TRBJ1-3	-	15	TRBD1	TGTGCCAGCAGCTGGGGACAGGGTACTGGAAACACCATATATTTT	CASSWGQGTGNTIYF
TRBV4-3	TRBJ1-2	-	14	-	TGCGCCAGCAGCCAGGGGCTAGGGGTGAATGGCTACACCTTC	CASSQGLGVNGYTF
TRBV2	TRBJ2-7	-	11	-	TGTGCCACCGAGGGAGAAGGCGAGCAGTACTTC	CATEGEGEQYF
TRBV5-1	TRBJ1-1	-	14	-	TGCGCCAGCAGCTTGGGCCGGTTGAACACTGAAGCTTTCTTT	CASSLGRLNTEAFF
TRBV6-1	TRBJ2-7	-	14	TRBD2	TGTGCCAGCAGTGAAGGGGGGGGTTCCTACGAGCAGTACTTC	CASSEGGGSYEQYF
TRBV6-5	TRBJ1-1	-	14	TRBD1	TGTGCCAGCACCCCGGACAGGGTCGCCACTGAAGCTTTCTTT	CASTPDRVATEAFF
TRBV19	TRBJ2-4	few	13	-	TGTGCCAGTAGTATCCTAGTTGGGAACATTCAGTACTTC	CASSILVGNIQYF
TRBV4-3	TRBJ1-4	-	15	-	TGCGCCAGCAGCCAAGACTACAGCTCTAATGAAAAACTGTTTTTT	CASSQDYSSNEKLFF
TRBV19	TRBJ1-1	-	13	-	TGTGCCAGTAGTATAGTCGGGGGGGCTGAAGCTTTCTTT	CASSIVGGAEAFF
TRBV20-1	TRBJ2-5	-	16	-	TGCAGTGCTAGTGGGTCTCCAGGAAGGTACCAAGAGACCCAGTACTTC	CSASGSPGRYQETQYF
TRBV6-5	TRBJ1-2	-	12	-	TGTGCCAGCAACACAGCTAACTATGGCTACACCTTC	CASNTANYGYTF
TRBV6-6	TRBJ1-1	-	14	-	TGTGCCAGCAGACGCCTTGGAGGGGTTCAGGAAGCTTTCTTT	CASRRLGGVQEAFF
TRBV30	TRBJ1-1	-	14	-	TGTGCCTGGAGGTGGGGGCCGCAGGGGACTGAAGCTTTCTTT	CAWRWGPQGTEAFF
TRBV9	TRBJ2-1	-	15	-	TGTGCCAGCAGCGTAACGTCGGAGATGTTTAATGAGCAGTTCTTC	CASSVTSEMFNEQFF
TRBV6-5	TRBJ1-4	-	13	-	TGTGCCAGCAGAAGCGGGCGTGGGGAAAAACTGTTTTTT	CASRSGRGEKLFF
TRBV6-5	TRBJ2-3	-	15	-	TGTGCCAGCAGTCGGGGCGGGATTCCCACAGATACGCAGTATTTT	CASSRGGIPTDTQYF
TRBV5-5	TRBJ2-7	-	15	TRBD1	TGTGCCAGCAGCCCAACCGGGACAGGGTTCTACGAGCAGTACTTC	CASSPTGTGFYEQYF
TRBV9	TRBJ1-6	-	13	-	TGTGCCAGCAGCGTAGAGGGGAATTCACCCCTCCACTTT	CASSVEGNSPLHF
TRBV5-4	TRBJ1-6	-	15	-	TGTGCCAGCAGCTTCGGGCAGGGGATGGGATCACCCCTCCACTTT	CASSFGQGMGSPLHF
TRBV19	TRBJ2-7	-	14	TRBD2	TGTGCCAGTTCCGAAGCGGGGCCGCCCTACGAGCAGTACTTC	CASSEAGPPYEQYF
TRBV7-2	TRBJ1-1	-	14	-	TGTGCCAGCAGCCGCGAACTGAACCGACAGGAAGCTTTCTTT	CASSRELNRQEAFF
TRBV2	TRBJ2-3	-	13	-	TGTGCCAGCAGTTTAGGGGTGACAGATACGCAGTATTTT	CASSLGVTDTQYF
TRBV6-2/TRBV6-3	TRBJ2-7	-	17	TRBD2	TGTGCCAGCAGTTACGGAGGAGCTAGCGGGAGTGGGGGCGAGCAGTACTTC	CASSYGGASGSGGEQYF
TRBV27	TRBJ2-1	-	16	TRBD2	TGTGCCAGCAGGTCACTCTCTAGCGGTGGAATTTTTAAGCAGTTCTTC	CASRSLSSGGIFKQFF
TRBV4-1	TRBJ2-7	-	15	TRBD1	TGCGCCAGCAGCCACCCCGGGACAGGTTCCTACGAGCAGTACTTC	CASSHPGTGSYEQYF
TRBV6-1	TRBJ2-1	-	16	TRBD1	TGTGCCAGCAGTGAATTCGAGGGACAGATAAGTAATGAGCAGTTCTTC	CASSEFEGQISNEQFF
TRBV19	TRBJ2-4	-	15	-	TGTGCCGGAGACCAGGGATCCCTAGCCAAAAACATTCAGTACTTC	CAGDQGSLAKNIQYF
TRBV7-9	TRBJ1-2	-	16	-	TGTGCCAGCACCAAAGAAGGGGCAGGGAGGGGGTATGGCTACACCTTC	CASTKEGAGRGYGYTF
TRBV12-3/TRBV12-4	TRBJ2-3	-	13	-	TGTGCCAGCAGTTTAGCGCAGGGGTATGCGCAGTATTTT	CASSLAQGYAQYF
TRBV4-2	TRBJ2-3	-	13	-	TGTGCCAGCAGCCAAGATAGGGGAGATACGCAGTATTTT	CASSQDRGDTQYF
TRBV7-2	TRBJ2-1	-	14	-	TGTGCCAGCAGCTTGGACAGCTCCTACAATGAGCAGTTCTTC	CASSLDSSYNEQFF
TRBV9	TRBJ1-6	-	13	-	TGTGCCAGCAGCGTTTTATTCCCTAGTCACCTCCACTTT	CASSVLFPSHLHF
TRBV7-6	TRBJ1-2	once	16	TRBD1	TGTGCCAGCAGCCTCCGACAGGGAGGAAGTCTTTATGGCTACACCTTC	CASSLRQGGSLYGYTF
TRBV2	TRBJ1-2	-	12	TRBD1	TGTGCCAGCAGTACAGGGGGGGATGGCTACACCTTC	CASSTGGDGYTF
TRBV6-6	TRBJ1-1	-	14	-	TGTGCCAGCAGGGGACTAGTTGGAGGTAGAGAAGCTTTCTTT	CASRGLVGGREAFF
TRBV10-1	TRBJ2-4	-	14	TRBD1	TGCGCCAGCAGCCCCGGGACAGGGTCTAACATTCAGTACTTC	CASSPGTGSNIQYF
TRBV7-2	TRBJ1-2	-	15	TRBD1	TGTGCCAGCAGCGCCACAGGGGGCGCGTCCTATGGCTACACCTTC	CASSATGGASYGYTF
TRBV29-1	TRBJ2-7	-	14	TRBD1	TGCAGCGTTGTAGGAGGGACAGGGATCGACGAGCAGTACTTC	CSVVGGTGIDEQYF
TRBV20-1	TRBJ2-7	-	16	TRBD2	TGCAGTGCTAGTAGGGAACTTAGCGGGGCCTCCTACGAGCAGTACTTC	CSASRELSGASYEQYF
TRBV4-3	TRBJ1-4	-	16	-	TGCGCCAGCAGCCAAGATTTACGGACAAATGGGGAAAAACTGTTTTTT	CASSQDLRTNGEKLFF
TRBV18	TRBJ1-2	-	15	TRBD1	TGTGCCAGCTCACCTGACAGGGGAGGGACGGATGGCTACACCTTC	CASSPDRGGTDGYTF
TRBV3-1/TRBV3-2	TRBJ2-2	-	18	-	TGTGCCAGCAGCCAAGCCCGACGGGGGACCCCGAACACCGGGGAGCTGTTTTTT	CASSQARRGTPNTGELFF
TRBV7-3	TRBJ2-3	-	14	-	TGTGCCAGCAGCCGCCTCGGTGCGGGTGATACGCAGTATTTT	CASSRLGAGDTQYF
TRBV5-1	TRBJ2-1	-	18	TRBD2	TGCGCCAGCAGCTTGGAACTAGCGGGAGGGCCCATTTCGTATGAGCAGTTCTTC	CASSLELAGGPISYEQFF
TRBV6-2/TRBV6-3	TRBJ2-7	-	15	-	TGTGCCAGCAGTTACTGGGCCGGGACTTTGTACGAGCAGTACTTC	CASSYWAGTLYEQYF
TRBV7-2	TRBJ2-3	-	15	TRBD2	TGTGCCAGCAGCTCCATCGGGGGGGCCGGAGATACGCAGTATTTT	CASSSIGGAGDTQYF
TRBV7-9	TRBJ2-5	-	13	-	TGTGCCAGCAGCTTCGGGATCAGCGGGACCCAGTACTTC	CASSFGISGTQYF
TRBV5-1	TRBJ2-7	-	19	TRBD2	TGCGCCAGCAGCCCAGGCTCCCGTTTGAGGGGAGGACTAGCGATCGAGCAGTACTTC	CASSPGSRLRGGLAIEQYF
TRBV10-3	TRBJ2-2	-	17	TRBD2	TGTGCCATCAGACCGGGACTAGCGGGGGGGCGTACCGGGGAGCTGTTTTTT	CAIRPGLAGGRTGELFF
TRBV30	TRBJ2-5	once	15	TRBD1	TGTGCCTGGAGTCCGGGACAGGGGATGCGGGAGACCCAGTACTTC	CAWSPGQGMRETQYF
TRBV11-3	TRBJ2-3	-	16	TRBD2	TGTGCCAGCAGCTTACGGCTAGCGGGGGCGGCAGATACGCAGTATTTT	CASSLRLAGAADTQYF
TRBV6-2/TRBV6-3	TRBJ1-2	-	14	-	TGTGCCAGCAGCCCTCGCGACAGGCAACATGGCTACACCTTC	CASSPRDRQHGYTF
TRBV15	TRBJ2-3	-	16	-	TGTGCCACCAGCAGAGGTTCCGGGACTGTCACAGATACGCAGTATTTT	CATSRGSGTVTDTQYF